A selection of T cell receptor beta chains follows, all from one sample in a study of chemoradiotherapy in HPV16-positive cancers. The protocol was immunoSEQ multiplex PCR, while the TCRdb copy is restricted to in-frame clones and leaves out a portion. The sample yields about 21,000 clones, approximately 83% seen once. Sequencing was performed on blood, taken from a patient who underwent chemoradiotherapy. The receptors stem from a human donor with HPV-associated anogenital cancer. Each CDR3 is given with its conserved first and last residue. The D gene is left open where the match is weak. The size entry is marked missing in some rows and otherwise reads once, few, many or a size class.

cdr3_aa: CASSGGSWGGSDEQFF
cdr3_nt: TGTGCCAGCAGCGGAGGGAGCTGGGGAGGGTCGGATGAGCAGTTCTTC
j_call: TRBJ2-1
d_call: TRBD2
v_call: TRBV9
clone_size: -

cdr3_aa: CASRETGLVSGYTF
cdr3_nt: TGCGCCAGTAGGGAGACGGGTCTGGTTAGTGGCTACACCTTC
j_call: TRBJ1-2
d_call: -
v_call: TRBV4-1
clone_size: -

cdr3_aa: CASSLDSNYGYTF
cdr3_nt: TGTGCCAGTAGTTTGGACAGCAACTATGGCTACACCTTC
j_call: TRBJ1-2
d_call: -
v_call: TRBV19
clone_size: -

cdr3_aa: CASSPGGDEQYF
cdr3_nt: TGTGCCAGCAGCCCGGGGGGAGACGAGCAGTACTTC
j_call: TRBJ2-7
d_call: TRBD2
v_call: TRBV7-2
clone_size: few

cdr3_aa: CASSLIGDPLYEQYF
cdr3_nt: TGTGCCAGCAGCTTGATCGGGGATCCCCTCTACGAGCAGTACTTC
j_call: TRBJ2-7
d_call: -
v_call: TRBV5-8
clone_size: -

cdr3_aa: CASSLGIAGGTDTQYF
cdr3_nt: TGCGCCAGCAGCTTGGGGATAGCGGGGGGCACAGATACGCAGTATTTT
j_call: TRBJ2-3
d_call: TRBD2
v_call: TRBV5-1
clone_size: -

cdr3_aa: CASSPGQTVNGYTF
cdr3_nt: TGTGCCAGCAGCCCGGGACAGACGGTTAATGGCTACACCTTC
j_call: TRBJ1-2
d_call: TRBD1
v_call: TRBV7-2
clone_size: few

cdr3_aa: CASSPDRNTDTQYF
cdr3_nt: TGTGCCAGCAGCCCAGACAGGAACACAGATACGCAGTATTTT
j_call: TRBJ2-3
d_call: -
v_call: TRBV7-2
clone_size: -

cdr3_aa: CASSATGFSGANVLTF
cdr3_nt: TGCGCCAGCAGCGCGACAGGTTTCTCTGGGGCCAACGTCCTGACTTTC
j_call: TRBJ2-6
d_call: -
v_call: TRBV5-1
clone_size: -

cdr3_aa: CASSGDDYEAFF
cdr3_nt: TGTGCCAGCAGTGGGGATGACTATGAAGCTTTCTTT
j_call: TRBJ1-1
d_call: -
v_call: TRBV2
clone_size: -

cdr3_aa: CARGRDRPRGYTF
cdr3_nt: TGTGCTCGGGGCAGGGACCGACCTCGAGGCTACACCTTC
j_call: TRBJ1-2
d_call: -
v_call: TRBV30
clone_size: -

cdr3_aa: CASSQDRSLGGDYEQYF
cdr3_nt: TGCGCCAGCAGCCAAGATCGATCCTTGGGCGGCGACTACGAGCAGTACTTC
j_call: TRBJ2-7
d_call: -
v_call: TRBV4-3
clone_size: -

cdr3_aa: CASSYNRDRAYEQYF
cdr3_nt: TGTGCCAGCAGTTACAACCGGGATCGGGCCTACGAGCAGTACTTC
j_call: TRBJ2-7
d_call: -
v_call: TRBV6-6
clone_size: -

cdr3_aa: CASSMRQGAGDTQYF
cdr3_nt: TGTGCCAGCAGCATGAGACAGGGGGCGGGAGATACGCAGTATTTT
j_call: TRBJ2-3
d_call: TRBD1
v_call: TRBV7-2
clone_size: few

cdr3_aa: CASSIPGANVLTF
cdr3_nt: TGTGCCAGTAGTATCCCTGGGGCCAACGTCCTGACTTTC
j_call: TRBJ2-6
d_call: -
v_call: TRBV19
clone_size: -

cdr3_aa: CASSQGVSYEQYF
cdr3_nt: TGTGCCAGCAGCCAGGGGGTCTCCTACGAGCAGTACTTC
j_call: TRBJ2-7
d_call: -
v_call: TRBV4-2
clone_size: once

cdr3_aa: CASRQGDTEAFF
cdr3_nt: TGTGCCAGCAGACAGGGCGACACTGAAGCTTTCTTT
j_call: TRBJ1-1
d_call: -
v_call: TRBV6-5
clone_size: -

cdr3_aa: CASGRFQETQYF
cdr3_nt: TGTGCCAGCGGAAGATTCCAAGAGACCCAGTACTTC
j_call: TRBJ2-5
d_call: -
v_call: TRBV27
clone_size: -

cdr3_aa: CATSAANTGELFF
cdr3_nt: TGTGCTACCTCGGCAGCGAACACCGGGGAGCTGTTTTTT
j_call: TRBJ2-2
d_call: -
v_call: TRBV7-3
clone_size: -

cdr3_aa: CASGSVVASYEQYF
cdr3_nt: TGTGCCAGCGGCAGTGTGGTAGCCTCCTACGAGCAGTACTTC
j_call: TRBJ2-7
d_call: -
v_call: TRBV11-1
clone_size: -

cdr3_aa: CASSEGIMDRVSAEQFF
cdr3_nt: TGTGCCAGCAGTGAAGGTATAATGGACAGGGTAAGCGCTGAGCAGTTCTTC
j_call: TRBJ2-1
d_call: TRBD1
v_call: TRBV2
clone_size: few

cdr3_aa: CASRWTGGGYGYTF
cdr3_nt: TGTGCCAGCAGATGGACAGGGGGAGGCTATGGCTACACCTTC
j_call: TRBJ1-2
d_call: TRBD1
v_call: TRBV27
clone_size: once

cdr3_aa: CASSLEAGSSYNEQFF
cdr3_nt: TGTGCCAGCAGCCTCGAGGCGGGGAGCTCCTACAATGAGCAGTTCTTC
j_call: TRBJ2-1
d_call: -
v_call: TRBV9
clone_size: -

cdr3_aa: CASSLIGGASYEQYF
cdr3_nt: TGCGCCAGCAGCTTGATAGGGGGCGCCTCCTACGAGCAGTACTTC
j_call: TRBJ2-7
d_call: TRBD1
v_call: TRBV5-1
clone_size: -

cdr3_aa: CSVDPRGDTQYF
cdr3_nt: TGCAGCGTTGATCCCCGTGGAGATACGCAGTATTTT
j_call: TRBJ2-3
d_call: -
v_call: TRBV29-1
clone_size: -

cdr3_aa: CASSLDHRDRNYNEQFF
cdr3_nt: TGTGCCAGCAGCTTAGACCACCGGGACAGGAACTACAATGAGCAGTTCTTC
j_call: TRBJ2-1
d_call: TRBD1
v_call: TRBV7-6
clone_size: -

cdr3_aa: CASSSGVHF
cdr3_nt: TGCGCCAGCAGCTCGGGGGTCCACTTT
j_call: TRBJ1-6
d_call: -
v_call: TRBV5-1
clone_size: -

cdr3_aa: CASSPRGANSNQPQHF
cdr3_nt: TGTGCCAGCAGCCCACGGGGGGCGAATAGCAATCAGCCCCAGCATTTT
j_call: TRBJ1-5
d_call: -
v_call: TRBV4-2
clone_size: -

cdr3_aa: CAWTTGGNSPLHF
cdr3_nt: TGTGCCTGGACGACAGGGGGAAATTCACCCCTCCACTTT
j_call: TRBJ1-6
d_call: TRBD1
v_call: TRBV30
clone_size: -

cdr3_aa: CASSPLGQGDTEAFF
cdr3_nt: TGTGCCAGCAGCCCTCTGGGCCAAGGGGACACTGAAGCTTTCTTT
j_call: TRBJ1-1
d_call: -
v_call: TRBV6-5
clone_size: -

cdr3_aa: CASSGQGADTQYF
cdr3_nt: TGTGCCAGCAGTGGTCAGGGGGCAGATACGCAGTATTTT
j_call: TRBJ2-3
d_call: TRBD1
v_call: TRBV27
clone_size: once

cdr3_aa: CASSGSPPGITNEKLFF
cdr3_nt: TGTGCCAGCAGCGGTAGTCCCCCAGGGATAACTAATGAAAAACTGTTTTTT
j_call: TRBJ1-4
d_call: -
v_call: TRBV9
clone_size: -

cdr3_aa: CATDGGGAPYEQYF
cdr3_nt: TGTGCCACCGACGGAGGAGGGGCCCCCTACGAGCAGTACTTC
j_call: TRBJ2-7
d_call: -
v_call: TRBV19
clone_size: -